A single T cell receptor beta chain is shown here with its context. The antigen is not known. This specimen includes other DNA sequences encoding the same CDR3. Produced via immunoSEQ multiplex PCR; TCRdb's table is partial and in-frame only. The sample shows 26,000 or so clones, around 70% of them seen only once. This sample was included in a study of vaccination effects on CD4 cells after COVID-19. Study-level results: No early post-infection timepoints were available in the study, which also included few convalescent patients. Marked clonal contraction was seen late after vaccination (in both infection- and vaccine-induced clones).

This CDR3 contains 15 residues. V shed 3 bases and J 5 bases; nucleotides not matched to a gene: 3. CDR1 SGHRS and CDR2 YFSETQ come from the germline V gene. In the ViraFEST assay, antigen-specific CD4+ clonotypes were identified by expansion after peptide-pool stimulation. Scientists isolated CD4+ T cells after a roughly ten-day culture period ended. Nucleocapsid antibodies stayed negative before and after vaccination, showing no earlier SARS-CoV-2 infection. Cultures of some 2.2 million PBMC per well contained 9.5 to 10 IU/ml IL-2 plus 10 ug/ml peptides. This material consisted of CD4+ T cells from PBMCs cultured with SARS-CoV-2 spike peptides, taken before COVID-19 vaccination. V is TRBV5-1 and J is TRBJ2-2; 11 nucleotides align to TRBD2. The clonotype comes from a human donor who received a COVID-19 vaccine. The CDR3 DNA reads as TGCGCCAGCAGCTCCGGGACTAGCGGTACCGGGGAGCTGTTTTTT. This sequence encodes CASSSGTSGTGELFF.